Listed here are 19 T cell receptor beta chains from one sample, sequenced in a study of radiotherapy plus CTLA-4 blockade in lung cancer. Here immunoSEQ multiplex PCR was the method, and the copy in TCRdb shows in-frame clones only, minus some. Of approximately 60,000 clones in the sample, around three quarters were seen once. This sample comprised peripheral blood, obtained from a patient treated with radiotherapy plus ipilimumab. The receptors here all came from a human donor with non-small cell lung cancer who had a complete response to radiotherapy plus ipilimumab.

The chain combines TRBV19 with TRBJ2-7, with D unclear. CDR3 length: 17 residues. Trimming removed 0 bases from V and 9 bases from J, with 24 bases in between. CDR1 and CDR2 from the germline V gene are LNHDA and SQIVND (reference sequence). The CDR3, as DNA: TGTGCCAGTAGTATAGACCCGCGGCGCCAACTTCCCCCACGGCAGTACTTC. Residues: CASSIDPRRQLPPRQYF.

The CDR3 nucleotides are TGTGCCAGCTCGGGGACTAGCGGGGCCCGGGATACGCAGTATTTT. Translation gives CASSGTSGARDTQYF. The chain links TRBV18 to TRBJ2-3; 13 bases fit TRBD2. J was trimmed by 6 bases and V by 6 bases; bases with no gene match: 6. The CDR3 sequence is 15 residues long. Germline loops: CDR1 KGHSH, CDR2 LQKENI.

The V and J genes are TRBV29-1 and TRBJ1-2, with D perhaps TRBD1 (5 bases). Germline V gene data show CDR1 as SQVTM and CDR2 as ANQGSEA. The V end was cut by 0 bases, the J end by 7 bases, with 18 bases between. The CDR3 spans 15 residues. CDR3 amino acids: CSVEDRRYGGSGYTF. The CDR3 nucleotides are TGCAGCGTTGAAGATAGAAGGTACGGGGGGTCTGGCTACACCTTC.

J is TRBJ2-3 and V is TRBV18; D is perhaps TRBD1 (6 bases). CDR3 length: 16 amino acids. V was cut by 0 bases and J by 2 bases, with 12 bases left in between. CDR1 is KGHSH, CDR2 LQKENI, per germline. In DNA form, the CDR3 reads TGTGCCAGCTCACCACCGTGGGGGCTGGACACAGATACGCAGTATTTT. It translates to CASSPPWGLDTDTQYF.

The V gene is TRBV6-5, the J gene TRBJ2-1; D not certain. Germline V gives CDR1 MNHEY, CDR2 SVGAGI. The V and J ends lost 5 bases and 5 bases respectively, with 10 bases between them. The length of the CDR3 is 13 residues. The CDR3 spells CASSPEHDNEQFF. The CDR3 nucleotides read TGTGCCAGCAGTCCTGAACACGACAATGAGCAGTTCTTC.

This chain links TRBV6-1 with TRBJ2-7; TRBD1 matches 7 bases. The CDR3 length is 14 residues. With V trimmed by 6 bases and J by 0 bases, 5 bases remained unmatched. The germline gives CDR1 MNHNS, CDR2 SASEGT. For the CDR3, the DNA is TGTGCCAGCAGGGGACAGTGGAACTCCTACGAGCAGTACTTC. Protein product: CASRGQWNSYEQYF.

This clone was recorded only once. The chain employs TRBV9 and TRBJ2-1; TRBD1 aligns across 7 bases. The CDR3 spans 15 residues. The germline gives CDR1 SGDLS, CDR2 YYNGEE. V lost 0 bases to trimming and J lost 4 bases; unmatched junction nucleotides: 4. Here the CDR3 DNA reads TGTGCCAGCAGCGTAGAGGGGGCAACATACAATGAGCAGTTCTTC. Protein sequence: CASSVEGATYNEQFF. Supplemented by reference TRBV9 and TRBJ2-1, the full variable domain reads DSGVTQTPKHLITATGQRVTLRCSPRSGDLSVYWYQQSLDQGLQFLIQYYNGEERAKGNILERFSAQQFPDLHSELNLSSLELGDSALYFCASSVEGATYNEQFFGPGTRLTVL.

The chain uses TRBV7-8 and TRBJ2-2; TRBD1 matches 10 bases. J lost 3 bases, V lost 5 bases, and 3 bases had no gene match. The CDR3 runs 15 residues. The germline V gene encodes CDR1 SGHVS and CDR2 FQNEAQ. The CDR3 DNA sequence: TGTGCCAGCAGCCTCGGACAGGGGGACACCGGGGAGCTGTTTTTT. Translating gives CASSLGQGDTGELFF.

The chain links TRBV7-8 to TRBJ1-5; 8 bases fit TRBD1. The V and J ends lost 1 base and 7 bases, in that order; junction bases with no gene match: 9. The CDR3 has 16 residues. From germline, CDR1 is SGHVS and CDR2 FQNEAQ. CDR3 in amino acids: CASSLVGGQGRQPQHF. The CDR3 nucleotides read TGTGCCAGCAGCTTAGTCGGCGGACAGGGAAGGCAGCCCCAGCATTTT.

The rearrangement uses TRBV7-2 and TRBJ1-3; D is unclear. CDR1 is SGHTA, CDR2 FQGNSA, per germline. Trimming shortened V by 5 bases and J by 6 bases, and 8 bases separated the two germline ends. The CDR3 extends over 12 amino acids. This CDR3 reads CASSPTANTIYF. The CDR3 bases are TGTGCCAGCAGCCCTACGGCAAACACCATATATTTT.

By proportion, this clone is medium-sized. Other nucleotide sequences from this sample produce the same CDR3. The chain employs TRBV6-6 and TRBJ1-5; 9 nucleotides agree with TRBD1. This CDR3 contains 14 residues. Losses at the gene ends were 6 bases for V and 4 bases for J; bases not matched to a gene: 4. Looked up from germline, CDR1 is MNHNY and CDR2 is SVGAGI (reference sequence). CDR3 sequence (DNA): TGTGCCAGCAGCCGGGACAGGGAAAATCAGCCCCAGCATTTT. This codes for CASSRDRENQPQHF.

The rearrangement uses TRBV15 and TRBJ2-1; 10 bases are a match to TRBD2. Per the germline V gene, CDR1 is LNHNV and CDR2 is YYDKDF (reference sequence). Trimming at V came to 1 base and at J to 10 bases, leaving 7 bases not matched to a gene. The length of the CDR3 is 15 residues. The CDR3 bases are TGTGCCACCAGCAGAGGCAGCGGGAGGGTTTCGGAGCAGTTCTTC. Its translation: CATSRGSGRVSEQFF.

This clone was counted a single time. The V call is TRBV19, the J call TRBJ1-4; D remains ambiguous. V was shortened by 0 bases and J by 8 bases, with 7 bases between the two germline ends. Germline V gives CDR1 LNHDA, CDR2 SQIVND (reference sequence). The CDR3 contains 13 residues. CDR3 bases: TGTGCCAGTAGTATAGAGTTGGCAGAAAAACTGTTTTTT. Its protein product is CASSIELAEKLFF. The complete variable domain, with remaining parts taken from reference TRBV19 and TRBJ1-4, reads DGGITQSPKYLFRKEGQNVTLSCEQNLNHDAMYWYRQDPGQGLRLIYYSQIVNDFQKGDIAEGYSVSREKKESFPLTVTSAQKNPTAFYLCASSIELAEKLFFGSGTQLSVL.

The chain couples TRBV18 to TRBJ1-2; D not resolved. Trimming stripped 3 bases from V and 4 bases from J, with 12 bases between. This CDR3 has 14 residues. Germline CDR1 is KGHSH and CDR2 is LQKENI. CDR3 amino acids: CASSPEVSGYGYTF. CDR3 bases: TGTGCCAGCTCACCTGAGGTATCAGGCTATGGCTACACCTTC.

The chain employs TRBV29-1 and TRBJ1-1, with TRBD1 identical over 7 bases. V lost 3 bases, J lost 2 bases, and 6 bases stayed unmatched. CDR3 length: 14 residues. CDR1 and CDR2 from the germline V gene are SQVTM and ANQGSEA. The CDR3 protein is CSVDFDRDNTEAFF. DNA for the CDR3: TGCAGCGTTGACTTTGACAGGGACAACACTGAAGCTTTCTTT.

This clone is a singleton in its sample. The chain uses TRBV9 and TRBJ2-6; 8 bases line up with TRBD2. CDR3 size: 16 residues. Germline CDR1 is SGDLS and CDR2 is YYNGEE. V lost 5 bases, J lost 1 base, and 5 bases stayed unmatched. As DNA, the CDR3 is TGTGCCAGCAGGCGGGGGGCCGGATCTGGGGCCAACGTCCTGACTTTC. The encoded protein is CASRRGAGSGANVLTF.

The DNA for the CDR3 is TGTGCCAGCAGTTACCCGGCCAAGGTAGACACCATATATTTT. Translated, it gives CASSYPAKVDTIYF. The chain joins TRBV6-6 to TRBJ1-3; D remains unclear. The germline V gene has CDR1 MNHNY and CDR2 SVGAGI (reference sequence). V gave up 2 bases and J gave up 8 bases, with 13 bases separating them. This CDR3 region has 14 residues.

The genes are TRBV6-6 and TRBJ1-1; 10 bases are a match to TRBD1. V shed 5 bases, J shed 5 bases, and the junction held 5 bases outside the gene matches. This CDR3 has 14 residues. Germline assignment: CDR1 MNHNY and CDR2 SVGAGI (reference sequence). This CDR3 is CASSATGGETEAFF. CDR3 sequence (DNA): TGTGCCAGCAGTGCGACAGGGGGCGAGACTGAAGCTTTCTTT.

This chain uses TRBV9 with TRBJ2-7, with 9 bases identical to TRBD2. The CDR3 extends over 15 amino acids. V shed 0 bases and J 0 bases; nucleotides not matched to a gene: 1. Germline lookup yields CDR1 SGDLS and CDR2 YYNGEE. The CDR3 protein is CASSVGSGGSYEQYF. CDR3 coding DNA: TGTGCCAGCAGCGTAGGTAGCGGGGGCTCCTACGAGCAGTACTTC.